In this sample, the clone carrying this T cell receptor (beta chain) turned up many times. The data were taken from a study of low-dose radiotherapy and immunotherapy resistance in tumors. Turning to the study itself: Each fraction given to Cohort 2 every two weeks delivered 1 Gy, and the total reached 13 Gy over 26 weeks.

The V and J ends lost 6 bases and 7 bases, in that order; junction bases with no gene match: 6. Germline V gives CDR1 MNHEY, CDR2 SMNVEV (reference sequence). The CDR3 runs to 13 residues. Time point in this sample: after trial treatment. The treatment is: LDRT plus nivolumab, ipilimumab, low-dose cyclophosphamide and aspirin (RACIN trial). Primers targeting TRAV and TRBV primed first-strand cDNA, covering alpha and beta chains. A 20-cycle PCR with a constant-region primer and V-primer adapter amplified TCRs. Isolated mRNA was amplified by in vitro transcription. TCRdb redid the calling of the reads with MiXCR, one entry per CDR3 protein. The data contain roughly 95,000 distinct CDR3 sequences, about 20% of them seen just once; the ten biggest clones take up 9.5% to 15%.

This sequence was found in a female donor with ovarian cancer. The source material was PBMCs, sampled after low-dose radiotherapy plus immunotherapy. This rearrangement joins TRBV27 to TRBJ1-5; 7 nucleotides match TRBD1. The CDR3 is CASRATGAQPQHF. The CDR3 DNA follows: TGTGCCAGCAGGGCTACAGGGGCACAGCCCCAGCATTTT.